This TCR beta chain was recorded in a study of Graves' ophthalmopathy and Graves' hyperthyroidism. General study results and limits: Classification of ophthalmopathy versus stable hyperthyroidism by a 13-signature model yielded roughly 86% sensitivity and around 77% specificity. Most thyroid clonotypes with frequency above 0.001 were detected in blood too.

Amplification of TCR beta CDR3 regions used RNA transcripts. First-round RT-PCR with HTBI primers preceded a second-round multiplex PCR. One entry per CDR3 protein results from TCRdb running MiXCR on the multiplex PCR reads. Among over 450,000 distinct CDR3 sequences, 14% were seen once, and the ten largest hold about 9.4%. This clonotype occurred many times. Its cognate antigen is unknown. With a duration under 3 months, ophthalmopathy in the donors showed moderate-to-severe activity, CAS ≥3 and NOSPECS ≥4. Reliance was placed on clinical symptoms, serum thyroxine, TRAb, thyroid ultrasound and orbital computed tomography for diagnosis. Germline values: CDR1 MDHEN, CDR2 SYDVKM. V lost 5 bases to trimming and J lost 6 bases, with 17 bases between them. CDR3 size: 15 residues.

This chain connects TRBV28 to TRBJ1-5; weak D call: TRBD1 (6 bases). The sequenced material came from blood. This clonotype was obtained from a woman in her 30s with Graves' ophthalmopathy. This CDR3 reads CASSVSRGPGQPQHF. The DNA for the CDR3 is TGTGCCAGCAGTGTCTCCAGGGGTCCAGGTCAGCCCCAGCATTTT.